This is a list of T cell receptor beta chains from one sample in a study of blood T cells in healthy people across ages. A single record per CDR3 protein comes from TCRdb applying MiXCR to the 5' RACE reads. Here the sample spans 700,000 to 950,000 distinct CDR3 sequences, 58% being singletons. Sequencing was carried out using blood. The origin of the receptors is a man aged 30 to 39 in good health. The CDR3 runs from the conserved cysteine through the conserved F or W. A D gene is named only where the DNA matches it firmly. The listing skips clone size in some rows; elsewhere it reads once, few, many or a size class.

>TRBJ2-7|TRBV5-5|.|.
CASRPAVGNYEQYF
TGTGCCAGCCGCCCAGCGGTGGGGAACTACGAGCAGTACTTC
>TRBJ2-3|TRBV20-1|.|.
CSARSGGPSTDTQYF
TGCAGTGCTAGATCTGGTGGCCCCAGCACAGATACGCAGTATTTT
>TRBJ2-1|TRBV12-3/TRBV12-4|TRBD2|.
CASRWGLAEGKQFF
TGTGCCAGCAGGTGGGGACTAGCGGAGGGGAAGCAGTTCTTC
>TRBJ1-5|TRBV10-2|.|.
CASCTGRQPQHF
TGCGCCAGCTGTACGGGACGGCAGCCCCAGCATTTT
>TRBJ2-1|TRBV6-2/TRBV6-3|.|few
CATSDIAEEDQFF
TGTGCCACGTCAGACATAGCGGAAGAGGACCAGTTCTTC
>TRBJ2-1|TRBV7-2|.|few
CASSLGLGRFSEQFF
TGTGCCAGCAGCTTAGGTCTGGGCAGATTCAGTGAGCAGTTCTTC
>TRBJ2-5|TRBV6-5|TRBD2|.
CASSYTLGRGKETQYF
TGTGCCAGCAGTTACACGTTAGGGAGGGGAAAAGAGACCCAGTACTTC
>TRBJ2-7|TRBV5-1|.|once
CASSLQAGEEAQYF
TGCGCCAGCAGCTTGCAGGCAGGTGAAGAAGCGCAGTACTTC
>TRBJ2-5|TRBV7-9|.|few
CASSLDLNRETQYF
TGTGCCAGCAGCTTAGACCTCAACAGGGAGACCCAGTACTTC
>TRBJ2-5|TRBV6-5|.|.
CASSYSTGVVGEQYF
TGTGCCAGCAGTTACTCGACCGGGGTGGTCGGGGAGCAGTACTTC